This entry lists 19 T cell receptor beta chains sequenced from one sample in a study of response to subunit inactivated influenza vaccine. TCRdb reprocessed the RT-PCR reads with MiXCR, giving one entry per CDR3 protein. The data hold some 160,000 distinct CDR3 sequences, with roughly a tenth observed a single time. The sample was non-naive T cells sorted from PBMCs, taken more than 35 days after vaccination. The receptors were sampled from a middle-aged man who received an inactivated influenza vaccine.

This clonotype was counted only a few times. This rearrangement joins TRBV7-8 to TRBJ2-3; the match to TRBD2 covers 9 bases. The CDR3 is 16 amino acids. Germline lookup yields CDR1 SGHVS and CDR2 FQNEAQ. Trimming at V came to 0 bases and at J to 3 bases, leaving 4 bases not matched to a gene. The DNA for the CDR3 is TGTGCCAGCAGCTTAGCGGCGGGAGGGCCAACAGATACGCAGTATTTT. It codes for CASSLAAGGPTDTQYF.

This chain joins TRBV7-9 and TRBJ2-7; D ambiguous. The CDR3 runs to 14 residues. V was pared by 2 bases and J by 0 bases, with 8 bases between. Germline CDR1 SEHNR, CDR2 FQNEAQ (reference sequence). CDR3 region: CASSLLASSYEQYF. CDR3 sequence (DNA): TGTGCCAGCAGCTTACTGGCCTCCTCCTACGAGCAGTACTTC.

This clonotype was counted a few times. The chain carries TRBV4-1 and TRBJ1-5; no clear D. This CDR3 comprises 15 residues. The V gene lost 1 base and the J gene lost 0 bases, with 7 bases spanning the gap. Germline V gene lookup returns CDR1 MGHRA and CDR2 YSYEKL. CDR3 sequence (DNA): TGCGCCAGCAGCCAAGCATGGAATAGCAATCAGCCCCAGCATTTT. Translated, it gives CASSQAWNSNQPQHF.

This clonotype came up a few times. V is TRBV6-2 or TRBV6-3 and J is TRBJ1-5; D gene uncertain. The germline V gene has CDR1 MNHEY and CDR2 SVGEGT. This CDR3 is 16 amino acids long. V gave up 1 base and J gave up 0 bases, with 10 bases separating them. CDR3 in amino acids: CASSYWFFDSNQPQHF. As DNA, the CDR3 is TGTGCCAGCAGTTACTGGTTTTTTGATAGCAATCAGCCCCAGCATTTT.

This clonotype was counted a few times. This chain links TRBV20-1 with TRBJ2-1, with no clear D. This CDR3 comprises 12 residues. V shed 3 bases and J shed 6 bases, with 9 bases lying between them. CDR1 is DFQATT and CDR2 is SNEGSKA in the germline V gene (reference sequence). This CDR3 is CSASPRANEQFF. Written as DNA, the CDR3 is TGCAGTGCTAGTCCTAGAGCCAATGAGCAGTTCTTC.

The chain is built from TRBV6-1 and TRBJ2-5; possible D gene TRBD1, 6 bases. The CDR3 totals 14 residues. The V end lost 6 bases, the J end lost 5 bases, and 16 bases lay between the germline ends. The germline gives CDR1 MNHNS, CDR2 SASEGT. This chain's CDR3 is CASRTGFAVETQYF. As DNA, the CDR3 is TGTGCCAGCAGAACAGGGTTCGCCGTGGAGACCCAGTACTTC.

This chain connects TRBV5-5 to TRBJ1-6, with D tentatively TRBD1 (5 bases). The ends were cut back, 2 bases at V and 11 bases at J, with 17 bases in the middle. The CDR3 spans 15 residues. From germline, CDR1 is SGHKS and CDR2 YYEKEE (reference sequence). DNA for the CDR3: TGTGCCAGCAGCTTAAACCGGGACTACCCGACACCCCTCCACTTT. This sequence encodes CASSLNRDYPTPLHF.

The table lists this clonotype with many counts. This rearrangement joins TRBV29-1 to TRBJ2-3, with TRBD1 as a possible D gene (5 bases). The germline gives CDR1 SQVTM, CDR2 ANQGSEA. V was cut by 4 bases and J by 2 bases, with 7 bases left in between. The CDR3 has 12 residues. The DNA of the CDR3 is TGCAGCGTTGCCGGACACACAGATACGCAGTATTTT. Protein product: CSVAGHTDTQYF.

The sample holds a few counts of this clonotype. The genes are TRBV28 and TRBJ1-2, with unresolved D. Germline V gene sequence: CDR1 MDHEN, CDR2 SYDVKM. This CDR3 comprises 14 residues. V lost 4 bases, J lost 2 bases, and 11 bases lay in between. Here the CDR3 reads CASSSPGSNYGYTF. The CDR3 DNA reads TGTGCCAGCAGTTCTCCAGGTTCGAACTATGGCTACACCTTC.

The table lists this clonotype with a few counts. The CDR3, as DNA: TGTGCCACCAGTAGTAAGAACACCGGGGAGCTGTTTTTT. Amino acid sequence: CATSSKNTGELFF. The rearrangement uses TRBV15 and TRBJ2-2; D gene uncertain. The CDR3 contains 13 residues. Trimming pared 6 bases from V and 1 base from J, leaving 6 bases between. CDR1 LNHNV and CDR2 YYDKDF come from the germline V gene (reference sequence).

The V gene is TRBV4-3, the J gene TRBJ2-5; perhaps D is TRBD1 or TRBD2 (5 bases each). Trimming left V 4 bases short and J 0 bases short, with 9 bases between. The length of the CDR3 is 14 residues. From germline, CDR1 is LGHNA and CDR2 YSLEER. The CDR3 loop is CASSRDHHQETQYF. CDR3 sequence (DNA): TGCGCCAGCAGCCGGGACCACCACCAAGAGACCCAGTACTTC.

The CDR3 spells CCFWGLAGASYNEQFF. The CDR3, as DNA: TGCTGCTTCTGGGGCCTAGCGGGAGCCTCCTACAATGAGCAGTTCTTC. The chain employs TRBV20-1 and TRBJ2-1; 10 nucleotides agree with TRBD2. The CDR3 contains 16 residues. The germline gives CDR1 DFQATT, CDR2 SNEGSKA (reference sequence).

The chain recombines TRBV19 with TRBJ2-3; D might be TRBD2 (5 bases). This CDR3 has 13 amino acids. The germline CDR1 and CDR2 sequences are LNHDA and SQIVND (reference sequence). Trimming left V 3 bases short and J 3 bases short, with 7 bases between. Here the CDR3 reads CASSMWETDTQYF. The CDR3 coding sequence is TGTGCCAGTAGTATGTGGGAGACAGATACGCAGTATTTT.

On this clonotype: This may come from a read error, since a much larger clone is one base off. Since no conserved phenylalanine or tryptophan closes the CDR3, a read error is the likely cause. CDR3 sequence reads: CATSISGPYNEQFS. For the CDR3, the DNA is TGTGCCACCAGTATAAGCGGACCCTACAATGAGCAGTTCTCC. The V gene is TRBV24-1, the J gene TRBJ2-1; maybe TRBD2 (5 bases). Germline V gene lookup returns CDR1 KGHDR and CDR2 SFDVKD. This CDR3 contains 14 residues. The V end was cut by 6 bases, the J end by 2 bases, with 10 bases between.

At least ten counts were recorded for this clonotype. The chain links TRBV7-2 to TRBJ2-4, with a weak D call TRBD2 (7 bases). The germline V gene has CDR1 SGHTA and CDR2 FQGNSA. The CDR3 is 13 amino acids. The V and J ends lost 3 bases and 8 bases respectively, with 11 bases between them. Here the CDR3 reads CASSFLGGDIQYF. CDR3 DNA sequence: TGTGCCAGCAGCTTCCTAGGGGGGGACATTCAGTACTTC.

This clonotype has just a few counts. The chain recombines TRBV7-7 with TRBJ2-1; the D gene is possibly TRBD1 (6 bases). The CDR3 consists of 13 residues. V lost 2 bases and J 8 bases, leaving 10 bases between the germline ends. Germline values: CDR1 SSHAT, CDR2 FNYEAQ (reference sequence). CDR3 DNA: TGTGCCAGCAGCTTATCAGGGGACCATGAGCAGTTCTTC. Its protein product is CASSLSGDHEQFF. The full variable domain, in which reference TRBV7-7 and TRBJ2-1 provide the parts outside the CDR3, is GAGVSQSPRYKVTKRGQDVTLRCDPISSHATLYWYQQALGQGPEFLTYFNYEAQPDKSGLPSDRFSAERPEGSISTLTIQRTEQRDSAMYRCASSLSGDHEQFFGPGTRLTVL.

The table lists this clonotype with many counts. V is TRBV5-5 and J is TRBJ1-2, with TRBD1 matching 7 bases. The V segment lost 4 bases and the J segment 2 bases; nucleotides outside the gene matches: 8. This CDR3 comprises 15 residues. The germline gives CDR1 SGHKS, CDR2 YYEKEE (reference sequence). The DNA of the CDR3 is TGTGCCAGCAGCACCACAGGGGATATAAACTATGGCTACACCTTC. Its translation: CASSTTGDINYGYTF.

This clonotype has just a few counts. The chain couples TRBV18 to TRBJ2-5; TRBD2 aligns across 8 bases. V lost 1 base, J lost 4 bases, and 11 bases stayed unmatched. The germline CDR1 and CDR2 sequences are KGHSH and LQKENI. The CDR3 totals 17 residues. The CDR3 is CASSPRVERGLRETQYF. The DNA for the CDR3 is TGTGCCAGCTCACCACGGGTAGAGCGGGGGCTGAGAGAGACCCAGTACTTC.

The sample holds a few counts of this clonotype. This chain uses TRBV6-1 with TRBJ2-5; 9 bases agree with TRBD2. Germline V gene sequence: CDR1 MNHNS, CDR2 SASEGT. J lost 4 bases, V lost 2 bases, and 11 bases had no gene match. The CDR3 runs 17 residues. The CDR3 coding sequence is TGTGCCAGCAGTGAATCCCTAGCGGGAAGGAAGAGAGAGACCCAGTACTTC. The encoded protein is CASSESLAGRKRETQYF.